Below, one T cell receptor beta chain is given with its context. Its specificity is unknown. The CDR3 totals 12 residues. V was cut by 3 bases and J by 6 bases, with 9 bases left in between. The source of the sample is a study of response to subunit inactivated influenza vaccine. Findings and caveats of the study: A suggestion made by the authors is that each seasonal influenza vaccination recruits few new T cells.

TCRdb recomputed calls from the RT-PCR reads with MiXCR, one row per CDR3 protein. The table lists about 650,000 distinct CDR3 sequences, around 15% of them singletons. This sequence joins TRBV12-3 or TRBV12-4 and TRBJ2-7; D unresolved. The TCR sequence derives from a man aged 50 or older who received an inactivated influenza vaccine. Specimen: PBMCs from blood, collected 14 days before vaccination. The CDR3 protein is CASSFQLLEQYF. For the CDR3, the DNA is TGTGCCAGCAGTTTTCAGCTTCTCGAGCAGTACTTC.